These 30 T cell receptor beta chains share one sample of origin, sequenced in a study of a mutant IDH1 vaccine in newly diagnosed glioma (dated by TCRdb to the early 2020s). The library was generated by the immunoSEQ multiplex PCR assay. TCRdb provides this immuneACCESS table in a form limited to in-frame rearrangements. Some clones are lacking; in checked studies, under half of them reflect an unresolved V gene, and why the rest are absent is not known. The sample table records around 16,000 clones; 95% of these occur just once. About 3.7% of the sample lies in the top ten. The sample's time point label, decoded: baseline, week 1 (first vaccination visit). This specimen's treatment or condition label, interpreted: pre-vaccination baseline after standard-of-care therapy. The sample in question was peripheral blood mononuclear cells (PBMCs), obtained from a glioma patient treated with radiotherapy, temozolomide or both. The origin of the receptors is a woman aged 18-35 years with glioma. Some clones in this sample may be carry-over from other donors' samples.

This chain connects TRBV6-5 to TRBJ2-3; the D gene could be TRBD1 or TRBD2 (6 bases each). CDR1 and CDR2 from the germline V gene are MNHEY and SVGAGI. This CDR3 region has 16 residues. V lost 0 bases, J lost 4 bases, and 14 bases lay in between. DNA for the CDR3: TGTGCCAGCAGTTACTCTCGGGGGCTGGATCCAGATACGCAGTATTTT. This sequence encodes CASSYSRGLDPDTQYF.

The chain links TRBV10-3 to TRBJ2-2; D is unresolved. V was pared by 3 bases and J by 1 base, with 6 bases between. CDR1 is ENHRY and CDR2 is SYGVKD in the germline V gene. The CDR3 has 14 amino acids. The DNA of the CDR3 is TGTGCCATCAGTGATCTAGAGAACACCGGGGAGCTGTTTTTT. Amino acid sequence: CAISDLENTGELFF.

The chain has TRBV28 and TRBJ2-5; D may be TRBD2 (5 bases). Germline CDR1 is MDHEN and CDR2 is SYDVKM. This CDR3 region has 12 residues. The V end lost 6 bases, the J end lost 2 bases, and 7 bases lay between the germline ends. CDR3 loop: CASSERQETQYF. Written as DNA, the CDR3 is TGTGCCAGCAGCGAGCGGCAAGAGACCCAGTACTTC.

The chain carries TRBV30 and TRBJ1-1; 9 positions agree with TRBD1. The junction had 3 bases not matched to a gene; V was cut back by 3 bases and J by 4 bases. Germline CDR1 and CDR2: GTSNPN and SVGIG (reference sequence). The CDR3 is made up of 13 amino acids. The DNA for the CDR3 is TGTGCCTGGAGCAGACAGGGGGGCACTGAAGCTTTCTTT. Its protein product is CAWSRQGGTEAFF. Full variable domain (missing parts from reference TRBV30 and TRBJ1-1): SQTIHQWPATLVQPVGSPLSLECTVEGTSNPNLYWYRQAAGRGLQLLFYSVGIGQISSEVPQNLSASRPQDRQFILSSKKLLLSDSGFYLCAWSRQGGTEAFFGQGTRLTVV.

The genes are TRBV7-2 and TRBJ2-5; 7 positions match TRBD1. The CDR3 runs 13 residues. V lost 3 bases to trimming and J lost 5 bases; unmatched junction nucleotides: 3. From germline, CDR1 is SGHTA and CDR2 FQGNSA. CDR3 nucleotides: TGTGCCAGCAGCTTGGGGACAGTGGAGACCCAGTACTTC. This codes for CASSLGTVETQYF.

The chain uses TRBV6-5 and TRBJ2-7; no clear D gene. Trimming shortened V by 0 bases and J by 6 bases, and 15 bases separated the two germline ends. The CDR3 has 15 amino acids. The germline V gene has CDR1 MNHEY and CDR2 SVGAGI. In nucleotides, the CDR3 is TGTGCCAGCAGTTACTCGAATCCCTTTGGGCTCGAGCAGTACTTC. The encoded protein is CASSYSNPFGLEQYF.

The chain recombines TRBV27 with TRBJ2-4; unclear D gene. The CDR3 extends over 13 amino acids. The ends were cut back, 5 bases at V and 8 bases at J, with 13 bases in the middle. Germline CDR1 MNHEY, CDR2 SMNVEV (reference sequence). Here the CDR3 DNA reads TGTGCCAGCAGTCCACGGATCCGGGACATTCAGTACTTC. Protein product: CASSPRIRDIQYF.

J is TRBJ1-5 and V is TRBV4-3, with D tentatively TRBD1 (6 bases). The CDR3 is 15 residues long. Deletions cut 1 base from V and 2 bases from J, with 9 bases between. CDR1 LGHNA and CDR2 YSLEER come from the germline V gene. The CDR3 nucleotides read TGCGCCAGCAGCCAAGGAGCAGGGGGCAATCAGCCCCAGCATTTT. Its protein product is CASSQGAGGNQPQHF.

The CDR3 coding sequence is TGTGCCAGCAGTTTAAATGGGGCCGCTAATGAAAAACTGTTTTTT. Residues: CASSLNGAANEKLFF. The chain links TRBV27 to TRBJ1-4, with D perhaps matching TRBD1 (5 bases). The CDR3 runs 15 residues. Germline V gene data show CDR1 as MNHEY and CDR2 as SMNVEV (reference sequence). Deletions cut 2 bases from V and 3 bases from J, with 10 bases between.

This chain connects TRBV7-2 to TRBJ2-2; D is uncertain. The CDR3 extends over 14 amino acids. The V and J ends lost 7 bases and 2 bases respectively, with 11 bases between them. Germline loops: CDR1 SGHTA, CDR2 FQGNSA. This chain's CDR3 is CASILTTNTGELFF. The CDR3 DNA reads TGTGCCAGCATCCTGACCACCAACACCGGGGAGCTGTTTTTT.

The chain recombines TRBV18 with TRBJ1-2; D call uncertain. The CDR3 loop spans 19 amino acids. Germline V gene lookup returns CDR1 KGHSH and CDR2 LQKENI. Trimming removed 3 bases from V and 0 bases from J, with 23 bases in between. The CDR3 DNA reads TGTGCCAGCTCACCGGATGGATCCTCAGGTTCCCTAGCTAACTATGGCTACACCTTC. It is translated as CASSPDGSSGSLANYGYTF. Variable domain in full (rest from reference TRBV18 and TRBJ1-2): NAGVMQNPRHLVRRRGQEARLRCSPMKGHSHVYWYRQLPEEGLKFMVYLQKENIIDESGMPKERFSAEFPKEGPSILRIQQVVRGDSAAYFCASSPDGSSGSLANYGYTFGSGTRLTVV.

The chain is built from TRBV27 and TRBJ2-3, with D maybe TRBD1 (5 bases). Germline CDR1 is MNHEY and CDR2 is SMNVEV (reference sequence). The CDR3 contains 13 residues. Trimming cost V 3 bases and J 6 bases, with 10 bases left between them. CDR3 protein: CASSFQGTDTQYF. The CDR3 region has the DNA TGTGCCAGCAGTTTTCAGGGAACGGATACGCAGTATTTT.

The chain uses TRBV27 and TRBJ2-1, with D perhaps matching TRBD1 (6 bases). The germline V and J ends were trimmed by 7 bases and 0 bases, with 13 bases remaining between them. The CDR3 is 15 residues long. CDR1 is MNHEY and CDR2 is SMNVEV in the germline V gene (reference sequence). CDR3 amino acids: CASKPGQSSYNEQFF. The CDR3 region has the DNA TGTGCCAGCAAACCGGGACAAAGCTCCTACAATGAGCAGTTCTTC.

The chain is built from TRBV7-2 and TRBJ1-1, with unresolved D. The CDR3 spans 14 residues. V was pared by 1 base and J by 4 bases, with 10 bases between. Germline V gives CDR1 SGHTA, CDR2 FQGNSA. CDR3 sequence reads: CASSLVHAGTEAFF. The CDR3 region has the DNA TGTGCCAGCAGCTTAGTACACGCGGGCACTGAAGCTTTCTTT.

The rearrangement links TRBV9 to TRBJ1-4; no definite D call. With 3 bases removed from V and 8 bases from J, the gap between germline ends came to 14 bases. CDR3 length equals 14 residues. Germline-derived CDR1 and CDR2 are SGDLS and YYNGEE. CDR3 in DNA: TGTGCCAGCAGCGAGAGGCAGTCTGGGGAAAAACTGTTTTTT. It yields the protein CASSERQSGEKLFF.

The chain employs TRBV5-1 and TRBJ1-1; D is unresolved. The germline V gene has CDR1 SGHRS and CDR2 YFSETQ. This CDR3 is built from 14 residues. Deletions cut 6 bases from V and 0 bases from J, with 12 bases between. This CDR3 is CASTEGTMNTEAFF. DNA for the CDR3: TGCGCCAGCACGGAGGGAACCATGAACACTGAAGCTTTCTTT.

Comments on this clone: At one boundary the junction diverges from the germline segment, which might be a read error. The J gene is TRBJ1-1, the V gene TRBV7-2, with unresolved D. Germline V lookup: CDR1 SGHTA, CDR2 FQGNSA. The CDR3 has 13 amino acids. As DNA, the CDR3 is TGTGCCGGCAGCCCACTGATGAACACTGAAGCTTTCTTT. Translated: CAGSPLMNTEAFF.

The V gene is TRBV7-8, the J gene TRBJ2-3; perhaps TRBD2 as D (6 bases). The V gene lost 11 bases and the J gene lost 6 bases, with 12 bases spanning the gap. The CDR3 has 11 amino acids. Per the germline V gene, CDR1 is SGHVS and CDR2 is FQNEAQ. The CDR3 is CACRGLDTQYF. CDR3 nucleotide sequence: TGTGCCTGCCGGGGACTTGATACGCAGTATTTT.

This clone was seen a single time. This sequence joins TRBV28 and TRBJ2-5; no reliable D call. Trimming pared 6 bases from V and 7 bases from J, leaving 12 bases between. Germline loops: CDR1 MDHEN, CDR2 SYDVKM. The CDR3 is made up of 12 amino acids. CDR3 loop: CASSTATRTQYF. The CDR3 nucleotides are TGTGCCAGCAGCACCGCAACGAGGACCCAGTACTTC.

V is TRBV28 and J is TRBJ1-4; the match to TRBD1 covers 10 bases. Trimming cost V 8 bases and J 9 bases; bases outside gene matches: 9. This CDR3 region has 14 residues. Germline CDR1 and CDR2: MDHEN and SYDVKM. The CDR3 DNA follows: TGTGCCAGCCGCCAGGGACAGGGGCGGAAAAAACTGTTTTTT. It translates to CASRQGQGRKKLFF. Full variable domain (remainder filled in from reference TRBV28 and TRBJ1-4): DVKVTQSSRYLVKRTGEKVFLECVQDMDHENMFWYRQDPGLGLRLIYFSYDVKMKEKGDIPEGYSVSREKKERFSLILESASTNQTSMYLCASRQGQGRKKLFFGSGTQLSVL.

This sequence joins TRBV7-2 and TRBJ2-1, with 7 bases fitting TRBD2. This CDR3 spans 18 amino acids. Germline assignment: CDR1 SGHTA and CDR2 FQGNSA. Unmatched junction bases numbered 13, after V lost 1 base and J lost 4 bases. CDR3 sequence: CASSLGPRFGRIYNEQFF. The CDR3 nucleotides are TGTGCCAGCAGCTTAGGCCCTAGATTCGGGAGGATTTACAATGAGCAGTTCTTC.

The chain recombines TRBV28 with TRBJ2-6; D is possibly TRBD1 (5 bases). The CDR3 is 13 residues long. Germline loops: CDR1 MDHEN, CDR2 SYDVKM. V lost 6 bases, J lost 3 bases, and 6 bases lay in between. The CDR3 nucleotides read TGTGCCAGCAGAGGGGTTGGGGCCAACGTCCTGACTTTC. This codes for CASRGVGANVLTF.

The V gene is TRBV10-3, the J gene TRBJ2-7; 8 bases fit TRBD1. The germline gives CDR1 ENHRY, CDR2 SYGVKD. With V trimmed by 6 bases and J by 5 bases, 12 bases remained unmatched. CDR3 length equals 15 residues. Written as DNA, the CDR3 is TGTGCCATCAGCCTAGGACAGGGACGGATCGACGAGCAGTACTTC. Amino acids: CAISLGQGRIDEQYF.

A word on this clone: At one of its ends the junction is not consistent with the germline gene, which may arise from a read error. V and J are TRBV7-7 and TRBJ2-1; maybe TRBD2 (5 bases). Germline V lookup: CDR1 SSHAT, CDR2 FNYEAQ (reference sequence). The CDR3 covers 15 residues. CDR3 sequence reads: CASSPGSGPYNEQFF. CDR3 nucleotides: TGTGCTAGCAGCCCCGGAAGCGGCCCCTACAATGAGCAGTTCTTC.

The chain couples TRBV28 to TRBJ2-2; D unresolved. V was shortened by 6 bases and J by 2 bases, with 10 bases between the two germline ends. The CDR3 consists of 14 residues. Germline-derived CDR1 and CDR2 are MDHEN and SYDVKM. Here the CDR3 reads CASSLTGNTGELFF. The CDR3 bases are TGTGCCAGCAGCCTGACTGGTAACACCGGGGAGCTGTTTTTT.

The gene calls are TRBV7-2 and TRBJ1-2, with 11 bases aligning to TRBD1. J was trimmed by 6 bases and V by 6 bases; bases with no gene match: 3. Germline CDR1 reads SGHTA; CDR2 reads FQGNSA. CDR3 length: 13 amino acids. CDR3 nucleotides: TGTGCCAGCAGACGGACAGGGGGCAATGGCTACACCTTC. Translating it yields CASRRTGGNGYTF. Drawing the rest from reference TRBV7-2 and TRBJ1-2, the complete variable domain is GAGVSQSPSNKVTEKGKDVELRCDPISGHTALYWYRQSLGQGLEFLIYFQGNSAPDKSGLPSDRFSAERTGGSVSTLTIQRTQQEDSAVYLCASRRTGGNGYTFGSGTRLTVV.

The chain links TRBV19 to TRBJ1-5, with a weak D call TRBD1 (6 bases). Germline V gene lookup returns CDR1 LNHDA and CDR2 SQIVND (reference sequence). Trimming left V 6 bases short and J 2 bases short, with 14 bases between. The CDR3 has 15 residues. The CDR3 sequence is CASRRTVSGNQPQHF. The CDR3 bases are TGTGCCAGTAGGCGGACAGTGTCCGGCAATCAGCCCCAGCATTTT.

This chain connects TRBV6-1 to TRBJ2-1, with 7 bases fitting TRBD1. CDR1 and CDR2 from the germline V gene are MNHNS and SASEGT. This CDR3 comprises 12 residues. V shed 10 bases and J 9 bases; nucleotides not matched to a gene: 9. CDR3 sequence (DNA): TGTGCCACCCAGGGGGAAAGCAGTGAGCAGTTCTTC. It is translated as CATQGESSEQFF.

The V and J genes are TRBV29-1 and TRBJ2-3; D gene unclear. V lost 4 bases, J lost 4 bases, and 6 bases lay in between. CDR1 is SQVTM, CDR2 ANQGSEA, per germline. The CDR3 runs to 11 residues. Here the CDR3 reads CSVGASDTQYF. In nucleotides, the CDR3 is TGCAGCGTTGGGGCGTCAGATACGCAGTATTTT.

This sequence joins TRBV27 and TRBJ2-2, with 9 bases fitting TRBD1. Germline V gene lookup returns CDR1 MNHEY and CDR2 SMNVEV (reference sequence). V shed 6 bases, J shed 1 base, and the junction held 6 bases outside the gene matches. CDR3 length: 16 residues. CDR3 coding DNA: TGTGCCAGCAGCACCTTGGGACAGGGGAACACCGGGGAGCTGTTTTTT. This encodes CASSTLGQGNTGELFF.